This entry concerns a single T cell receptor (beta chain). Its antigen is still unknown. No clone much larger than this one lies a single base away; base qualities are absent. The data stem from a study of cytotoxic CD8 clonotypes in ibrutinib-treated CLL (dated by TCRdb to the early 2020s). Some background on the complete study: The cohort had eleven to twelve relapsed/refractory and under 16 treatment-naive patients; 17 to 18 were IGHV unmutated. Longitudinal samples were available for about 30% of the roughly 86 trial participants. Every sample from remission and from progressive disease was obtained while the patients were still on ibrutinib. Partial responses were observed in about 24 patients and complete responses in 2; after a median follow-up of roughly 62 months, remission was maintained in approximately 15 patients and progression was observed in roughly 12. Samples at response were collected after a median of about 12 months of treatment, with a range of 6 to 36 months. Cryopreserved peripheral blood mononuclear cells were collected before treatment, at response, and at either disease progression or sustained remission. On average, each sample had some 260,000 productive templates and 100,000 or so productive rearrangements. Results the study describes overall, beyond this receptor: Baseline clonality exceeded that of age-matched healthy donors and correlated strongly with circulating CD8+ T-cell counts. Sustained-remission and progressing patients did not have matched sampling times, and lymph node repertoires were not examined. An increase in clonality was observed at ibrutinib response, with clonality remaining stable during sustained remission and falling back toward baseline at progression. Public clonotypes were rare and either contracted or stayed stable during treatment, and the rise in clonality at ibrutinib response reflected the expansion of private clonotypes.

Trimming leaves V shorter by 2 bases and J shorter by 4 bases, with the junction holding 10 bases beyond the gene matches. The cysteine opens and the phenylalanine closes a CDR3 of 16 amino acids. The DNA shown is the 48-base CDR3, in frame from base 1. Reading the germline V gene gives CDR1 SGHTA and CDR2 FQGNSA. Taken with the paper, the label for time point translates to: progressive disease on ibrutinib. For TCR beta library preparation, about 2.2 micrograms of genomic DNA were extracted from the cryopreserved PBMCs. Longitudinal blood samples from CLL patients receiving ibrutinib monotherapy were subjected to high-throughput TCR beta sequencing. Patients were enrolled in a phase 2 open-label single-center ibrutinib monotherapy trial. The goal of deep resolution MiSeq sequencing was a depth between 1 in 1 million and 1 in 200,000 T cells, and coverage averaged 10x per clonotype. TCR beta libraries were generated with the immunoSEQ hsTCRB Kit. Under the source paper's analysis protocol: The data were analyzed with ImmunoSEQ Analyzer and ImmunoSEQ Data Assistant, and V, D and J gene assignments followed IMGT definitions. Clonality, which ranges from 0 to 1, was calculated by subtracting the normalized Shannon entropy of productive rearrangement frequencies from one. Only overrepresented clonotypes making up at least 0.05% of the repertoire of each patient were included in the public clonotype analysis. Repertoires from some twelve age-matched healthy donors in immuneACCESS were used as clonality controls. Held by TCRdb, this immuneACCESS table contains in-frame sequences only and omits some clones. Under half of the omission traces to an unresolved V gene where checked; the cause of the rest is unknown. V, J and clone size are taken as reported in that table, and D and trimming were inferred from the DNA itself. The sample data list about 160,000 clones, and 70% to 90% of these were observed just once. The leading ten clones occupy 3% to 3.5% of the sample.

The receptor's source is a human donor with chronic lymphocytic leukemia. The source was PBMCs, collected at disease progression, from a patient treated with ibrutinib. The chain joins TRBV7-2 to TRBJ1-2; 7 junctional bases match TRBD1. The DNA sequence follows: TGTGCCAGCAGCTTATCGGGAGGGGGACAGCTCTATGGCTACACCTTC. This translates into CASSLSGGGQLYGYTF. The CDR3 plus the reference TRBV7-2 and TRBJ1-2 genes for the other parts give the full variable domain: GAGVSQSPSNKVTEKGKDVELRCDPISGHTALYWYRQSLGQGLEFLIYFQGNSAPDKSGLPSDRFSAERTGGSVSTLTIQRTQQEDSAVYLCASSLSGGGQLYGYTFGSGTRLTVV.